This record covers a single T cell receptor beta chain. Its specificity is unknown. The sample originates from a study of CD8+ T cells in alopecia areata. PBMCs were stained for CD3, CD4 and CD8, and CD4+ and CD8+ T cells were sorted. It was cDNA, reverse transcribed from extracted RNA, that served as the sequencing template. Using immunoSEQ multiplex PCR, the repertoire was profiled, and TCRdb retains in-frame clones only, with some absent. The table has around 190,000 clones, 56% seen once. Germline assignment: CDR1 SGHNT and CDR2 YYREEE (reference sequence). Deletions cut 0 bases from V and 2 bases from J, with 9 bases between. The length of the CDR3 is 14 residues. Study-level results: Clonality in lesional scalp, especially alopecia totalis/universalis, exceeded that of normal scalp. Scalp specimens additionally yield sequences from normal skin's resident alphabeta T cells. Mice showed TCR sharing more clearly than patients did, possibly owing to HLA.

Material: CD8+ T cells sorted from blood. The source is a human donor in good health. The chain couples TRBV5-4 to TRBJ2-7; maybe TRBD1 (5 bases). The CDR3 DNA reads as TGTGCCAGCAGCTTGGGACAGTTTCCCTACGAGCAGTACTTC. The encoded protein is CASSLGQFPYEQYF.